This passage covers 20 T cell receptor beta chains from one sample sequenced in a study of T-cell memory formation after mild COVID-19. MiXCR, run by TCRdb on the 5' RACE reads, gives a single entry per CDR3 protein. The sample lists tens of thousands of distinct CDR3 sequences; roughly 26% were seen once. Input material: PBMCs or a T cell subset sorted from them (not recorded which). The receptors were gathered from a man younger than 35 who had mild COVID-19 (a few samples of this study predate the infection). Cell type and time point are not known.

This clonotype has only a few counts. The V call is TRBV3-1, the J call TRBJ2-1, with 13 bases lining up with TRBD2. Germline trimming cut 7 bases from V and 5 bases from J; bases unmatched to any gene: 8. This CDR3 is built from 16 residues. Germline V gene data show CDR1 as LGHDT and CDR2 as YNNKEL (reference sequence). The CDR3 region is CASTSTSGGPHNEQFF. The CDR3 nucleotides read TGTGCCAGCACCTCGACTAGCGGGGGGCCCCACAATGAGCAGTTCTTC.

This clonotype was observed a few times. The chain employs TRBV5-1 and TRBJ2-1; D is undetermined. Trimming cost V 5 bases and J 4 bases, with 10 bases left between them. Germline CDR1 is SGHRS and CDR2 is YFSETQ. This CDR3 has 13 residues. CDR3 in amino acids: CASRAVDYNEQFF. CDR3 sequence (DNA): TGCGCCAGCAGGGCGGTCGATTACAATGAGCAGTTCTTC.

The genes are TRBV12-3 or TRBV12-4 and TRBJ1-5; TRBD1 aligns across 9 bases. The trim removed 5 bases at V and 4 bases at J, leaving 15 bases unmatched. The length of the CDR3 is 18 residues. The CDR3 DNA sequence: TGTGCCAGCAGTGGGAGGGGACAGGGCGATGGTGCGAATCAGCCCCAGCATTTT. Residues: CASSGRGQGDGANQPQHF.

The chain is built from TRBV12-3 or TRBV12-4 and TRBJ2-5; the D gene could be TRBD1 or TRBD2 (6 bases each). V gave up 6 bases and J gave up 5 bases, with 22 bases separating them. CDR3 length: 16 residues. The chain's CDR3 is CASSRREGGPGETQYF. CDR3 in DNA: TGTGCCAGCAGCCGTCGCGAGGGGGGACCGGGGGAGACCCAGTACTTC.

In this sample, this clonotype turned up a few times. V and J are TRBV13 and TRBJ2-7, with 8 positions matching TRBD1. CDR1 PRHDT and CDR2 FYEKMQ come from the germline V gene (reference sequence). V gave up 5 bases and J gave up 5 bases; unmatched junction bases: 8. The CDR3 length is 14 residues. CDR3 bases: TGTGCCAGCAGCAATAGGACAGGGAAGGACGAGCAGTACTTC. Translation: CASSNRTGKDEQYF.

The J gene is TRBJ2-2, the V gene TRBV4-3; 10 bases line up with TRBD2. This CDR3 region has 20 residues. Germline V gene sequence: CDR1 LGHNA, CDR2 YSLEER. J was trimmed by 5 bases and V by 0 bases; bases with no gene match: 15. The CDR3 is CASSQDSYGPSGGGTGELFF. The CDR3 bases are TGCGCCAGCAGCCAAGATTCCTACGGCCCCAGCGGGGGGGGTACCGGGGAGCTGTTTTTT.

The rearrangement joins TRBV20-1 to TRBJ2-3, with D possibly matching TRBD2 (6 bases). Germline V gene sequence: CDR1 DFQATT, CDR2 SNEGSKA (reference sequence). The V gene lost 0 bases and the J gene lost 0 bases, with 10 bases spanning the gap. CDR3 length: 15 residues. This chain's CDR3 is CSARDRDSSTDTQYF. The CDR3 nucleotides are TGCAGTGCTAGAGACCGGGACTCGAGCACAGATACGCAGTATTTT.

The CDR3 loop reads CSVGNTEAFF. The CDR3 DNA follows: TGCAGCGTCGGGAACACTGAAGCTTTCTTT. The gene calls are TRBV29-1 and TRBJ1-1; no reliable D call. Germline CDR1 reads SQVTM; CDR2 reads ANQGSEA. This CDR3 is 10 amino acids long. V lost 6 bases to trimming and J lost 1 base, with 3 bases between them.

This clonotype was picked up many times. This chain links TRBV12-3 or TRBV12-4 with TRBJ1-1, with D unresolved. V lost 5 bases to trimming and J lost 2 bases, with 12 bases between them. There are 14 residues in the CDR3. The CDR3 here is CASSTTDTNTEAFF. The CDR3 coding sequence is TGTGCCAGCAGTACTACAGATACTAACACTGAAGCTTTCTTT.

J is TRBJ2-2 and V is TRBV7-9; TRBD1 or TRBD2 may be the D gene (5 bases each). Trimming shortened V by 6 bases and J by 4 bases, and 12 bases separated the two germline ends. The CDR3 spans 14 residues. Germline V gene lookup returns CDR1 SEHNR and CDR2 FQNEAQ (reference sequence). The CDR3 sequence is CASRFGGSTGELFF. CDR3 coding DNA: TGTGCCAGCAGATTTGGGGGATCCACCGGGGAGCTGTTTTTT.

This rearrangement joins TRBV5-4 to TRBJ2-7; 7 bases match TRBD1. CDR1 is SGHNT and CDR2 is YYREEE in the germline V gene (reference sequence). The V gene end was trimmed by 0 bases and the J gene end by 0 bases; junction bases not matched to a gene: 3. The CDR3 extends over 15 amino acids. As DNA, the CDR3 is TGTGCCAGCAGCTTGGGGACAGGCGCCTCCTACGAGCAGTACGTC. As protein: CASSLGTGASYEQYV.

This clonotype occurred a few times. V gene TRBV29-1 combines with J gene TRBJ1-1; no reliable D call. The CDR3 is made up of 11 amino acids. CDR1 is SQVTM, CDR2 ANQGSEA, per germline. The V end lost 5 bases, the J end lost 0 bases, and 4 bases lay between the germline ends. In DNA form, the CDR3 reads TGCAGCGTTTCCATGAACACTGAAGCTTTCTTT. Protein product: CSVSMNTEAFF.

The rearrangement joins TRBV7-9 to TRBJ1-1, with unresolved D. Between the trimmed V and J ends, which lost 2 bases and 10 bases, there was a span of 17 bases. This CDR3 contains 14 residues. Germline V CDR1 and CDR2: SEHNR, FQNEAQ (reference sequence). The CDR3 reads CASSLSVSPLGAFF. In DNA, the CDR3 is TGTGCCAGCAGCTTAAGTGTCAGCCCCTTAGGAGCTTTCTTT.

This clonotype was counted a few times. The V and J genes are TRBV4-2 and TRBJ2-5; TRBD2 aligns across 11 bases. V trimming: 4 bases; J trimming: 5 bases; junction bases outside the gene matches: 6. The germline V gene has CDR1 LGHNA and CDR2 YNFKEQ. This CDR3 has 15 amino acids. CDR3 DNA: TGTGCCAGCAGCCCGTTAGCGGGGGGGAAGGAGACCCAGTACTTC. Its translation is CASSPLAGGKETQYF.

This clonotype has ten or more counts. The J gene is TRBJ2-3, the V gene TRBV6-4, with TRBD2 matching over 9 bases. CDR3 length: 14 amino acids. CDR1 is MRHNA and CDR2 is SNTAGT in the germline V gene. V trimming: 6 bases; J trimming: 4 bases; junction bases outside the gene matches: 5. The CDR3 region has the DNA TGTGCCAGCAGCGCTAGCGGGGAGTCAGATACGCAGTATTTT. Translation gives CASSASGESDTQYF.

In its sample, this clonotype was seen once. The chain links TRBV4-1 to TRBJ2-5; possible D gene TRBD2, 6 bases. The CDR3 is 13 residues long. Trimming took off 0 bases at V and 5 bases at J, with 7 bases between the two ends. In germline, CDR1 is MGHRA, CDR2 YSYEKL. Here the CDR3 reads CASSQDGGETQYF. The CDR3 nucleotides read TGCGCCAGCAGCCAAGATGGGGGGGAGACCCAGTACTTC.

In its sample, this clonotype was seen many times. This chain connects TRBV11-1 to TRBJ2-3; D uncertain. The CDR3 extends over 16 amino acids. CDR1 and CDR2 (germline): SGHAT, FQDESV (reference sequence). Trimming took off 1 base at V and 3 bases at J, with 14 bases between the two ends. CDR3 in DNA: TGTGCCAGCAGCTTAGTGGTAGTCGGGTCGACAGATACGCAGTATTTT. Amino acids: CASSLVVVGSTDTQYF.

The chain has TRBV12-3 or TRBV12-4 and TRBJ1-2, with 9 bases fitting TRBD1. V shed 4 bases and J 8 bases; nucleotides not matched to a gene: 2. The CDR3 extends over 12 amino acids. This chain's CDR3 is CASSWTGEGYTF. CDR3 DNA sequence: TGTGCCAGCAGTTGGACAGGGGAAGGCTACACCTTC.

This clonotype occurred a few times. This chain uses TRBV7-9 with TRBJ1-2; perhaps TRBD1 as D (5 bases). V was pared by 6 bases and J by 7 bases, with 18 bases between. The CDR3 has 14 residues. Germline V gives CDR1 SEHNR, CDR2 FQNEAQ (reference sequence). This chain's CDR3 is CASRSTGKGVGYTF. The CDR3 region has the DNA TGTGCCAGCAGGTCAACAGGAAAGGGTGTTGGCTACACCTTC.

The genes are TRBV27 and TRBJ2-7, with 10 positions matching TRBD2. CDR3 size: 14 residues. The ends lost 6 bases at V and 3 bases at J; junction bases unmatched: 5. The germline V gene encodes CDR1 MNHEY and CDR2 SMNVEV (reference sequence). CDR3 nucleotides: TGTGCCAGCAGATGGACTAGCGGAAACTACGAGCAGTACGTC. It translates to CASRWTSGNYEQYV.